The 10 T cell receptor beta chains below come from one sample, sequenced in a study of Ad26.COV2.S vaccination and SARS-CoV-2 variants. Clones were sequenced by immunoSEQ multiplex PCR, and TCRdb holds only the in-frame ones, with some missing. This sample has hundreds of thousands of clones, with roughly 89% found just once. Treatment: some 20 received Ad26.COV2.S at low or high dose, single or two shots; roughly five received placebo; per-sample allocation not given. Material that was analyzed had been drawn on day 63 after the first vaccine or placebo injection. This specimen consisted of peripheral blood, obtained in a trial of Ad26.COV2.S vaccine versus placebo. Every receptor here comes from a person aged 18-60 years who received the Ad26.COV2.S COVID-19 vaccine or a placebo.

This chain uses TRBV7-2 with TRBJ2-1, with D uncertain. Per germline, CDR1 SGHTA and CDR2 FQGNSA. The CDR3 extends over 12 amino acids. V dropped 2 bases and J dropped 5 bases, with 4 bases sitting between them. The CDR3 loop is CASSLSNNEQFF. CDR3 sequence (DNA): TGTGCCAGCAGCTTAAGTAACAATGAGCAGTTCTTC.

The rearrangement uses TRBV5-1 and TRBJ2-2; D remains unclear. CDR3 size: 16 residues. The V gene lost 1 base and the J gene lost 1 base, with 11 bases spanning the gap. The V gene's germline CDR1 is SGHRS and CDR2 YFSETQ. The CDR3 nucleotides are TGCGCCAGCAGCTTGCTCCAGACCTGGAACACCGGGGAGCTGTTTTTT. Translating gives CASSLLQTWNTGELFF.

This sequence joins TRBV5-4 and TRBJ2-1; D unresolved. V lost 0 bases and J lost 4, with 8 bases in between. The CDR3 covers 14 residues. In germline, CDR1 is SGHNT, CDR2 YYREEE (reference sequence). The CDR3 here is CASSLAGRYNEQFF. In DNA, the CDR3 is TGTGCCAGCAGCTTGGCCGGGCGGTACAATGAGCAGTTCTTC.

This clone showed up just a few times. The J gene is TRBJ2-3, the V gene TRBV5-6, with TRBD2 matching 9 bases. In germline, CDR1 is SGHDT, CDR2 YYEEEE. The CDR3 runs 19 residues. Losses at the gene ends were 0 bases for V and 4 bases for J; bases not matched to a gene: 15. CDR3 sequence: CASSLVPTVIAGDSDTQYF. Written as DNA, the CDR3 is TGTGCCAGCAGCTTGGTTCCTACCGTGATAGCGGGAGATTCAGATACGCAGTATTTT.

In its sample, this clone was seen once. The rearrangement uses TRBV13 and TRBJ2-5, with no clear D. The germline V gene encodes CDR1 PRHDT and CDR2 FYEKMQ (reference sequence). Trimming cost V 2 bases and J 5 bases, with 6 bases left between them. The CDR3 is 12 residues long. The CDR3 protein is CASSLIPETQYF. As DNA, the CDR3 is TGTGCCAGCAGCTTAATCCCGGAGACCCAGTACTTC.

The gene calls are TRBV27 and TRBJ2-1; D may be TRBD1 (5 bases). The CDR3 is 14 residues long. V was shortened by 4 bases and J by 9 bases, with 16 bases between the two germline ends. Per the germline V gene, CDR1 is MNHEY and CDR2 is SMNVEV (reference sequence). CDR3 DNA: TGTGCCAGCAGTTACACAGGCTACGCCGGTGAGCAGTTCTTC. This sequence encodes CASSYTGYAGEQFF.

This clone was detected only once. The V and J genes are TRBV7-2 and TRBJ2-7; the D gene is possibly TRBD2 (6 bases). V was shortened by 3 bases and J by 4 bases, with 10 bases between the two germline ends. Looked up from germline, CDR1 is SGHTA and CDR2 is FQGNSA. This CDR3 spans 13 amino acids. CDR3 in amino acids: CASSLGLIYEQYF. In nucleotides, the CDR3 is TGTGCCAGCAGCTTGGGACTTATTTACGAGCAGTACTTC. Complete variable domain (other parts from reference TRBV7-2 and TRBJ2-7): GAGVSQSPSNKVTEKGKDVELRCDPISGHTALYWYRQSLGQGLEFLIYFQGNSAPDKSGLPSDRFSAERTGGSVSTLTIQRTQQEDSAVYLCASSLGLIYEQYFGPGTRLTVT.

This clone was found once. This sequence joins TRBV15 and TRBJ2-1; 8 bases match TRBD1. Trimming at V came to 1 base and at J to 10 bases, leaving 3 bases not matched to a gene. Looked up from germline, CDR1 is LNHNV and CDR2 is YYDKDF (reference sequence). This CDR3 is 13 amino acids long. DNA of the CDR3: TGTGCCACCAGCAGAGTACAGGGGGTAGAGCAGTTCTTC. It encodes CATSRVQGVEQFF.

The J gene is TRBJ2-7, the V gene TRBV13; D tentatively reads TRBD1 or TRBD2 (5 bases each). Trimming stripped 2 bases from V and 5 bases from J, with 10 bases between. The CDR3 loop spans 13 amino acids. CDR1 and CDR2 (germline): PRHDT, FYEKMQ (reference sequence). The CDR3 nucleotides read TGTGCCAGCAGCTTAATCGGGGACCACGAGCAGTACTTC. This gives the protein CASSLIGDHEQYF.

This chain connects TRBV13 to TRBJ1-2; unclear D gene. The CDR3 sequence is 14 residues long. Germline assignment: CDR1 PRHDT and CDR2 FYEKMQ (reference sequence). V shed 1 base and J shed 5 bases, with 11 bases lying between them. In DNA, the CDR3 is TGTGCCAGCAGCTTAGAATCAGACACTTATGGCTACACCTTC. Amino acids: CASSLESDTYGYTF.